This T cell receptor (beta chain) was profiled in a study of T-cell memory formation after mild COVID-19. Study information: The two donors had largely donor-specific TCR clusters. Study-level results: For contracting clones, CD4+ ones sat mainly in CM and EM, CD8+ in EMRA.

CDR3 length equals 16 residues. The trim removed 5 bases at V and 5 bases at J, leaving 8 bases unmatched. The V gene's germline CDR1 is MNHNS and CDR2 SASEGT. Barcoded TCR alpha and TCR beta cDNA libraries with UMIs came from 5'RACE using constant-segment primers. One entry per CDR3 protein, called by TCRdb with MiXCR from the 5' RACE reads. The repertoire holds about 200,000 distinct CDR3 sequences, around 8.8% seen once, with 3.5% in the top ten. Regarding this clonotype: Its target is not known.

The sample comprised PBMCs or a T cell subset sorted from them (not recorded which). This receptor was taken from a man between 18 and 29 years old who had mild COVID-19 (a few samples of this study predate the infection). Cell type and time point are not known. V gene TRBV6-1 combines with J gene TRBJ2-7; TRBD2 aligns across 14 bases. The CDR3 nucleotides read TGTGCCAGCAGTCCGGCCGGGACTAGCGGGGGCGACGAGCAGTACGTC. Translating gives CASSPAGTSGGDEQYV.